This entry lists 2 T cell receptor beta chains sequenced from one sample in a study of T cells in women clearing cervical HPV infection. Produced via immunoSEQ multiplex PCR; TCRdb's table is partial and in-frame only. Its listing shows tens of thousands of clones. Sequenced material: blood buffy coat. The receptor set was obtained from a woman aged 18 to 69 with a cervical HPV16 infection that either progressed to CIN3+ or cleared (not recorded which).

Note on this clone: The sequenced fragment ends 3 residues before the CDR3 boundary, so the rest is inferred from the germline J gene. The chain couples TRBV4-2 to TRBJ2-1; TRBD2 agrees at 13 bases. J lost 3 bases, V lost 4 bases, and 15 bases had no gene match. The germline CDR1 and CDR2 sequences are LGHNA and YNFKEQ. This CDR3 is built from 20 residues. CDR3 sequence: CASSPSPGILAGGNYNEQFF. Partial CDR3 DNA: TGTGCCAGCAGCCCCAGCCCGGGAATACTAGCGGGAGGGAACTACAATGAG.

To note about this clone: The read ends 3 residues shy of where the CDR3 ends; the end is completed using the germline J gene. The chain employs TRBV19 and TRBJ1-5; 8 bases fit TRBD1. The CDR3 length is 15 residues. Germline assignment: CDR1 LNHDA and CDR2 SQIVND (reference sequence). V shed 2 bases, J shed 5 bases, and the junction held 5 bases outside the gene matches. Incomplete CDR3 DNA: TGTGCCAGTAGTATAAATGGACAGGGCCATCAGCCC. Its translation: CASSINGQGHQP. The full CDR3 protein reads CASSINGQGHQPQHF.